These T cell receptor beta chains were read from a single sample in a study of healthy donors' naive CD4 and CD8 T cells. Via MiXCR, TCRdb re-called the reads, giving one row per CDR3 protein. The top ten clones hold roughly 2.3% of a sample with approximately 180,000 distinct CDR3 sequences, about 76% of them seen once. Material: naive CD4+ and CD8+ T cells sorted from blood, pooled from several donors. The receptors were sampled from a pool of human donors in good health; the sample pools cells from several healthy donors. The CDR3 runs from the conserved cysteine through the conserved F or W. D genes are given only for firm matches. Clone size is stated in some rows and not others, as once, few, many or a class when expanded.

j_call v_call clone_size d_call cdr3_aa cdr3_nt
TRBJ2-3 TRBV19 few TRBD2 CASNLAGISTDTQYF TGTGCCAGTAATTTAGCGGGGATTAGCACAGATACGCAGTATTTT
TRBJ2-1 TRBV4-1 - - CASSHLDEQFF TGCGCCAGCAGCCATCTGGATGAGCAGTTCTTC
TRBJ2-7 TRBV5-6 - - CASSLSGAYEQYF TGTGCCAGCAGCTTGTCAGGGGCCTACGAGCAGTACTTC
TRBJ2-7 TRBV11-1 - - CASSLRTSVVGYEQYF TGTGCCAGCAGCTTAAGAACCTCGGTGGTAGGATACGAGCAGTACTTC
TRBJ2-1 TRBV30 - - CAWRSYNEQFF TGTGCCTGGCGATCCTACAATGAGCAGTTCTTC
TRBJ1-3 TRBV5-4 - - CASSLTLSGNTIYF TGTGCCAGCAGCCTTACATTGAGCGGAAACACCATATATTTT
TRBJ2-5 TRBV19 - TRBD2 CASSESSGGRQETQYF TGTGCCAGTAGTGAATCTAGCGGGGGAAGACAAGAGACCCAGTACTTC
TRBJ1-2 TRBV19 few - CASGIPGLGYGYTF TGTGCCTCAGGAATCCCGGGGCTCGGTTATGGCTACACCTTC
TRBJ1-2 TRBV29-1 - TRBD1 CSVEDSKVWDSFYGYTF TGCAGCGTTGAAGATAGTAAGGTTTGGGACAGCTTCTATGGCTACACCTTC
TRBJ1-1 TRBV6-6 few - CASSSPVPDQAEAFF TGTGCCAGCAGTTCTCCGGTACCTGACCAGGCAGAAGCTTTCTTT
TRBJ1-4 TRBV29-1 - - CSVWSGVNEKLFF TGCAGCGTCTGGTCGGGGGTTAATGAAAAACTGTTTTTT
TRBJ1-1 TRBV6-1 - - CASSEAPPIPTREAFF TGTGCCAGCAGTGAAGCACCCCCAATTCCGACGAGAGAAGCTTTCTTT
TRBJ1-1 TRBV29-1 few - CSVAAGEGAFF TGCAGCGTTGCGGCAGGGGAGGGAGCTTTCTTT
TRBJ1-4 TRBV19 - - CASSIYSSNEKLFF TGTGCCAGTAGTATCTACAGCAGTAATGAAAAACTGTTTTTT
TRBJ2-1 TRBV19 few - CASSSWTPDEQFF TGTGCCAGTAGTAGTTGGACCCCCGATGAGCAGTTCTTC
TRBJ2-5 TRBV20-1 - TRBD2 CSALRLAGLQTQYF TGCAGTGCTTTACGACTAGCGGGCCTACAGACCCAGTACTTC
TRBJ1-1 TRBV18 - TRBD1 CASSPQTGMNTEAFF TGTGCCAGCTCACCCCAGACAGGGATGAACACTGAAGCTTTCTTT
TRBJ1-2 TRBV6-5 - - CASTENPRSYGYTF TGTGCCAGCACCGAAAACCCGCGGTCTTATGGCTACACCTTC
TRBJ2-5 TRBV29-1 - TRBD1 CSVAGGVETQYF TGCAGCGTTGCAGGGGGCGTGGAGACCCAGTACTTC
TRBJ2-6 TRBV19 - - CASSMEGTGANVLTF TGTGCCAGTAGTATGGAGGGGACTGGGGCCAACGTCCTGACTTTC
TRBJ1-2 TRBV6-6 - TRBD1 CASSYRRDRDVGGYTF TGTGCCAGCAGTTACAGGCGCGACAGGGATGTGGGCGGCTACACCTTC
TRBJ1-5 TRBV29-1 - - CSVELQESNQPQHF TGCAGCGTTGAGTTGCAGGAAAGCAATCAGCCCCAGCATTTT
TRBJ2-5 TRBV29-1 - - CSGFGTKDQETQYF TGCAGCGGTTTCGGGACAAAAGACCAAGAGACCCAGTACTTC
TRBJ2-5 TRBV6-5 - - CASSYSPKLQETQYF TGTGCCAGCAGTTACTCCCCTAAATTACAGGAGACCCAGTACTTC
TRBJ2-1 TRBV20-1 - - CSARSLPEQFF TGCAGTGCTAGATCTTTACCTGAGCAGTTCTTC
TRBJ1-2 TRBV30 - - CAWSYNYGYTF TGTGCCTGGAGCTACAACTATGGCTACACCTTC
TRBJ1-3 TRBV6-5 - - CASSSFAPTGSGNTIYF TGTGCCAGCAGTTCCTTTGCACCGACTGGCTCTGGAAACACCATATATTTT
TRBJ2-7 TRBV18 - TRBD1 CASSPLGQGSYEQYF TGTGCCAGCTCACCACTGGGACAGGGGTCCTACGAGCAGTACTTC
TRBJ2-1 TRBV11-2 - TRBD2 CASSLARGLAGGPNEQFF TGTGCCAGCAGCTTAGCCCGTGGTCTAGCGGGAGGGCCGAATGAGCAGTTCTTC
TRBJ1-5 TRBV6-2/TRBV6-3 once - CASSYVRGGSQPQHF TGTGCCAGCAGTTACGTAAGGGGAGGGAGTCAGCCCCAGCATTTT
TRBJ1-2 TRBV12-3/TRBV12-4 once - CASSRLVRISYGYTF TGTGCCAGCAGTCGCCTCGTTCGGATCTCCTATGGCTACACCTTC
TRBJ1-2 TRBV30 - TRBD1 CASALGTATGHTF TGTGCCTCGGCACTAGGGACAGCGACCGGACACACCTTC
TRBJ2-7 TRBV30 few TRBD2 CAWSVRLAGEQYF TGTGCCTGGAGTGTAAGGCTAGCGGGCGAGCAGTACTTC
TRBJ1-2 TRBV29-1 - TRBD1 CSEGDSKGYTF TGCAGCGAGGGGGACAGTAAAGGCTACACCTTC
TRBJ1-1 TRBV27 - TRBD1 CASSFNRGSTEAFF TGTGCCAGCAGTTTCAACAGGGGAAGCACTGAAGCTTTCTTT
TRBJ1-1 TRBV29-1 - - CSVREGKTEAFF TGCAGCGTTCGGGAGGGAAAGACTGAAGCTTTCTTT
TRBJ2-1 TRBV29-1 few - CSVGHFDEQFF TGCAGCGTGGGACATTTTGATGAGCAGTTCTTC
TRBJ1-2 TRBV27 - - CASSLRSQSRLDYGYTF TGTGCCAGCAGTTTAAGATCACAATCCCGACTCGACTATGGCTACACCTTC
TRBJ1-5 TRBV20-1 - - CSARGQPFNQPQHF TGCAGTGCTAGAGGACAGCCCTTTAATCAGCCCCAGCATTTT
TRBJ1-2 TRBV29-1 - - CSVDYNGYGGYTF TGCAGCGTTGATTACAACGGTTATGGCGGCTACACCTTC
TRBJ2-1 TRBV29-1 - - CSVGWNSYNEQFF TGCAGCGTTGGGTGGAACTCCTACAATGAGCAGTTCTTC
TRBJ1-5 TRBV19 few - CASSITGGRLGQPQHF TGTGCCAGTAGTATAACGGGTGGGCGGCTGGGTCAGCCCCAGCATTTT
TRBJ2-7 TRBV5-1 - TRBD2 CASSLISGHDYEQYF TGCGCCAGCAGCTTGATTAGCGGGCATGACTACGAGCAGTACTTC
TRBJ2-2 TRBV6-2/TRBV6-3 - - CASLPGAGTGELFF TGTGCCAGTTTACCGGGGGCAGGCACCGGGGAGCTGTTTTTT
TRBJ1-4 TRBV29-1 - - CSVGYSNEKLFF TGCAGCGTCGGGTACAGTAATGAAAAACTGTTTTTT
TRBJ2-1 TRBV11-2 - - CASSLEDTAGF TGTGCCAGCAGCTTAGAAGACACCGCGGGCTTC
TRBJ2-7 TRBV29-1 few TRBD1 CSLGMPGQGVYEQYF TGCAGCCTCGGAATGCCGGGACAGGGGGTCTACGAGCAGTACTTC
TRBJ2-5 TRBV27 - TRBD2 CASSLAGDGSQYF TGTGCCAGCAGTCTGGCGGGGGATGGGTCCCAGTACTTC
TRBJ1-1 TRBV19 few - CASTWGPNTEAFF TGTGCCAGTACGTGGGGCCCGAACACTGAAGCTTTCTTT
TRBJ2-2 TRBV12-3/TRBV12-4 - - CASSPDRMRGFF TGTGCCAGCAGCCCTGACCGTATGCGGGGGTTTTTT
TRBJ1-1 TRBV13 - - CASSLVPGEAEAFF TGTGCCAGCAGCTTAGTCCCAGGGGAAGCTGAAGCTTTCTTT
TRBJ2-7 TRBV27 once TRBD1 CASSSTFGTANSYEQYF TGTGCCAGCAGTTCGACCTTCGGGACAGCCAACTCCTACGAGCAGTACTTC